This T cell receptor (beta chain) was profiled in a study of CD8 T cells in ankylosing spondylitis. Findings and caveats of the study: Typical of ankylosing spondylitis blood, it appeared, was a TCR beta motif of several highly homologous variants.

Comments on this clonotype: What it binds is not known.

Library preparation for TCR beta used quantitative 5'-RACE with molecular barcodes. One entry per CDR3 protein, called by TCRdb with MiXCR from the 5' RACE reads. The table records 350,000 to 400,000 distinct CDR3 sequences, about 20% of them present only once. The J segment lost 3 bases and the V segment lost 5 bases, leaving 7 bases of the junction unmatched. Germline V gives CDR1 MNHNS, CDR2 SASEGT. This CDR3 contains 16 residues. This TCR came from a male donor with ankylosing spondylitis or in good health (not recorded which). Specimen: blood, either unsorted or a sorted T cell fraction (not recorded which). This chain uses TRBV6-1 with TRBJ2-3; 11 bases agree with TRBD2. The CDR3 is CASSNSSGGVTDTQYF. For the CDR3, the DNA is TGTGCCAGCAGTAATAGTAGCGGGGGGGTGACAGATACGCAGTATTTT.